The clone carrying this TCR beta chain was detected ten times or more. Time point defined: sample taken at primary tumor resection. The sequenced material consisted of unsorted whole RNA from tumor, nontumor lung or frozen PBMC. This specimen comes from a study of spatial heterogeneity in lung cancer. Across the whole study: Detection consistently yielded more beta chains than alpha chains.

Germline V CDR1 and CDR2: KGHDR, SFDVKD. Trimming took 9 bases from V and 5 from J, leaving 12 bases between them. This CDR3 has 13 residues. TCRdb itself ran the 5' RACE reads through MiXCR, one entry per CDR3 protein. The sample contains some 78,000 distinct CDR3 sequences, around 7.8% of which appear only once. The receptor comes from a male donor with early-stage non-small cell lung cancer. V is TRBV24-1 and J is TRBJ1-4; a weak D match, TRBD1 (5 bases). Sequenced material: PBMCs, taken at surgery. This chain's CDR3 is CATRDGRNEKLFF. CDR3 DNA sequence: TGTGCCACCCGGGACGGAAGAAATGAAAAACTGTTTTTT.